The clone carrying this T cell receptor beta chain was found once. The record originates from a study of CD8 T cells in Susac syndrome. Reverse transcription of roughly 0.5 to 1 ug RNA was carried out with random hexamers. The method of amplification for TCR beta CDR3 was immunoSEQ multiplex PCR, covering 54 Vbeta and 13 Jbeta. One entry per CDR3 protein results from TCRdb running MiXCR on the immunoSEQ multiplex PCR reads. The data hold about 300,000 distinct CDR3 sequences, with around 91% observed a single time. Looked up from germline, CDR1 is LNHDA and CDR2 is SQIVND (reference sequence). The J segment lost 1 base and the V segment lost 10 bases, leaving 2 bases of the junction unmatched. The length of the CDR3 is 12 residues.

The specimen sequenced was CD8+ T cells from PBMCs. The V gene is TRBV19, the J gene TRBJ1-1; 8 bases line up with TRBD1. The sequence was obtained from a human donor with multiple sclerosis. CDR3 nucleotides: TGTGCCACTGGACAGGGGAACACTGAAGCTTTCTTT. Translated: CATGQGNTEAFF.